The rows below give T cell receptor beta chains drawn from one sample of a study of identical twins. MiXCR, run by TCRdb on the 5' RACE reads, gives a single entry per CDR3 protein. The table has about 530,000 distinct CDR3 sequences, 20% to 25% seen once. This same sample was also part of a study on yellow fever vaccine responses in identical twins.

The sequenced sample was CD4+ T cells sorted from blood. The receptors were sampled from a woman in her late teens or twenties in good health. Both conserved end residues are part of each CDR3. A D gene is named only where the DNA matches it firmly. Part of the rows lack a size; the others show once, few, many or a class for expanded clones.

J | D | V | size | CDR3 | DNA
TRBJ2-4 | NA | TRBV7-9 | NA | CASSLDVSGGIQYF | TGTGCCAGCAGCTTAGATGTTAGCGGAGGCATTCAGTACTTC
TRBJ2-2 | NA | TRBV20-1 | NA | CSARKSTRELFF | TGCAGTGCTAGAAAGTCAACCCGGGAGCTGTTTTTT
TRBJ2-1 | TRBD1 | TRBV7-2 | few | CASSLGAGGVHEQFF | TGTGCCAGCAGCTTAGGGGCAGGGGGCGTCCATGAGCAGTTCTTC
TRBJ2-1 | TRBD2 | TRBV12-3/TRBV12-4 | NA | CAFSLLGLAGRVRNEQFF | TGTGCCTTCAGTTTACTAGGACTAGCGGGACGGGTAAGGAATGAGCAGTTCTTC
TRBJ2-1 | TRBD2 | TRBV20-1 | NA | CSATGLAGSGEQFF | TGCAGTGCTACCGGACTAGCGGGGAGTGGTGAGCAGTTCTTC
TRBJ2-7 | NA | TRBV20-1 | NA | CSAVRESSYEQYF | TGCAGTGCTGTACGGGAGAGCTCCTACGAGCAGTACTTC
TRBJ2-5 | NA | TRBV20-1 | NA | CSAGPPGQETQYF | TGCAGTGCGGGACCACCGGGGCAAGAGACCCAGTACTTC
TRBJ2-1 | NA | TRBV25-1 | few | CASKSGPPDSDEQFF | TGTGCCAGCAAAAGTGGGCCCCCCGATTCGGATGAGCAGTTCTTC
TRBJ2-2 | TRBD1 | TRBV11-2 | NA | CASTLAQGAGELFF | TGTGCCAGCACCCTCGCACAGGGGGCGGGGGAGCTGTTTTTT
TRBJ2-1 | TRBD2 | TRBV6-2/TRBV6-3 | few | CASNPGLAGYNEQFF | TGTGCCAGCAACCCGGGACTAGCGGGCTACAATGAGCAGTTCTTC
TRBJ1-6 | NA | TRBV3-1 | few | CASSQDFVARNSPLHF | TGTGCCAGCAGCCAAGACTTCGTGGCCCGCAATTCACCCCTCCACTTT
TRBJ1-4 | NA | TRBV3-1 | NA | CASSPPGWGEKLFF | TGTGCCAGCAGCCCCCCAGGGTGGGGTGAAAAACTGTTTTTT
TRBJ2-2 | TRBD1 | TRBV12-3/TRBV12-4 | NA | CASRNQGALTGELFF | TGTGCCAGCAGGAATCAGGGGGCTTTGACCGGGGAGCTGTTTTTT
TRBJ1-6 | NA | TRBV5-1 | NA | CASSFGTPYSPLHF | TGCGCCAGCAGCTTCGGGACACCATATTCACCCCTCCACTTT
TRBJ1-1 | NA | TRBV12-3/TRBV12-4 | NA | CASSLAGNMNTEAFF | TGTGCCAGCAGTCTAGCCGGGAACATGAACACTGAAGCTTTCTTT
TRBJ2-7 | NA | TRBV15 | few | CATSITQGYEQYF | TGTGCCACCAGCATAACGCAGGGATACGAGCAGTACTTC
TRBJ2-1 | TRBD2 | TRBV29-1 | NA | CSAGGSSYNEQFF | TGCAGCGCCGGCGGGAGCTCCTACAATGAGCAGTTCTTC
TRBJ2-7 | NA | TRBV28 | few | CASSPSYPGRLFYEQYF | TGTGCCAGCAGTCCCTCTTATCCGGGACGGCTTTTCTACGAGCAGTACTTC
TRBJ1-2 | TRBD1 | TRBV10-3 | few | CAIRPGQNYGYTF | TGTGCCATCCGACCGGGACAGAACTATGGCTACACCTTC
TRBJ2-5 | NA | TRBV10-3 | few | CAISESYRTTETQYF | TGTGCCATCAGTGAGTCGTACAGGACAACGGAGACCCAGTACTTC
TRBJ1-4 | NA | TRBV20-1 | NA | CSAPLRGATNEKLFF | TGCAGTGCTCCCCTCAGGGGTGCAACTAATGAAAAACTGTTTTTT
TRBJ2-7 | NA | TRBV6-5 | once | CASSYDVSLGNEQYF | TGTGCCAGCAGTTACGATGTAAGTCTGGGAAACGAGCAGTACTTC
TRBJ2-7 | NA | TRBV28 | NA | CASSFQGTWIREQYF | TGTGCCAGCAGTTTCCAGGGAACGTGGATTAGGGAGCAGTACTTC
TRBJ2-4 | TRBD2 | TRBV12-3/TRBV12-4 | NA | CASSVTSGGVKNIQYF | TGTGCCAGCAGTGTGACTAGCGGGGGGGTAAAAAACATTCAGTACTTC
TRBJ2-7 | TRBD2 | TRBV7-6 | NA | CASSLLAGGPTYEQYF | TGTGCCAGCAGTTTACTAGCGGGAGGGCCGACCTACGAGCAGTACTTC
TRBJ2-1 | TRBD2 | TRBV3-1 | NA | CASSPYSGRAHPNEQFF | TGTGCCAGCAGCCCCTATAGCGGGAGGGCCCACCCCAATGAGCAGTTCTTC
TRBJ2-7 | TRBD1 | TRBV10-3 | NA | CAISESLTGVPEQYF | TGTGCCATCAGTGAGTCGTTGACAGGGGTACCCGAGCAGTACTTC
TRBJ2-1 | NA | TRBV12-3/TRBV12-4 | few | CAIQLYNEQFF | TGTGCCATCCAACTCTACAATGAGCAGTTCTTC
TRBJ2-2 | TRBD2 | TRBV9 | few | CASSETSGHTGVGELFF | TGTGCCAGCAGCGAGACTAGCGGCCACACCGGGGTCGGGGAGCTGTTTTTT
TRBJ2-3 | NA | TRBV3-1 | few | CASSQRYSEAASYF | TGTGCCAGCAGCCAACGCTATTCGGAGGCAGCATCGTATTTT
TRBJ1-6 | NA | TRBV15 | many | CATSRERHKGNSPLHF | TGTGCCACCAGCAGAGAAAGGCACAAGGGCAATTCACCCCTCCACTTT
TRBJ2-3 | TRBD2 | TRBV9 | NA | CASSVGTRSDTQYF | TGTGCCAGCAGCGTAGGGACTAGGTCCGATACGCAGTATTTT
TRBJ2-2 | NA | TRBV5-1 | NA | CASTGRANTGELFF | TGCGCCAGCACGGGCAGGGCGAACACCGGGGAGCTGTTTTTT
TRBJ2-1 | NA | TRBV5-8 | few | CASSPHQYNEQFF | TGTGCCAGCAGCCCCCATCAGTACAATGAGCAGTTCTTC
TRBJ2-2 | NA | TRBV12-3/TRBV12-4 | many | CASSLAGHTGELFF | TGTGCCAGCAGTTTAGCAGGGCACACCGGGGAGCTGTTTTTT
TRBJ2-7 | NA | TRBV4-1 | NA | CASSPVRSTYEQYF | TGCGCCAGCAGCCCAGTCAGATCCACCTACGAGCAGTACTTC
TRBJ2-3 | NA | TRBV4-1 | few | CASSQELDTQYF | TGCGCCAGCAGCCAAGAACTCGATACGCAGTATTTT
TRBJ2-5 | NA | TRBV7-9 | NA | CASSLGAHRQETQYF | TGTGCCAGCAGCTTAGGGGCCCATCGCCAAGAGACCCAGTACTTC
TRBJ1-1 | NA | TRBV5-1 | few | CASSFPGANTEAFF | TGCGCCAGCAGCTTTCCGGGGGCCAACACTGAAGCTTTCTTT
TRBJ2-2 | NA | TRBV4-1 | NA | CASSHPNAGAGELFF | TGCGCCAGCAGCCATCCCAACGCTGGGGCCGGGGAGCTGTTTTTT
TRBJ2-5 | TRBD2 | TRBV7-2 | NA | CASSPLAGLETQYF | TGTGCCAGCAGCCCTTTAGCGGGACTAGAGACCCAGTACTTC
TRBJ2-5 | TRBD1 | TRBV24-1 | few | CATQDRLQETQYF | TGTGCCACCCAGGACAGGCTTCAAGAGACCCAGTACTTC
TRBJ1-1 | NA | TRBV7-9 | NA | CASSPRDTWNTEAFF | TGTGCCAGCAGCCCCAGGGATACGTGGAACACTGAAGCTTTCTTT
TRBJ2-5 | NA | TRBV6-5 | few | CASSYPGQETQYF | TGTGCCAGCAGTTACCCAGGGCAAGAGACCCAGTACTTC
TRBJ2-2 | TRBD1 | TRBV11-2 | NA | CASSWGDRGGTGELFF | TGTGCCAGCAGCTGGGGGGACAGGGGAGGCACCGGGGAGCTGTTTTTT
TRBJ2-2 | NA | TRBV24-1 | few | CATSAVATGELFF | TGTGCCACCAGTGCGGTGGCCACCGGGGAGCTGTTTTTT
TRBJ2-1 | NA | TRBV20-1 | NA | CSAWGRGSSYNEQFF | TGCAGTGCGTGGGGGCGCGGGAGCTCCTACAATGAGCAGTTCTTC
TRBJ2-1 | NA | TRBV27 | few | CASSFRVIPLSEQFF | TGTGCCAGCAGTTTTCGTGTCATCCCCCTCAGTGAGCAGTTCTTC
TRBJ2-7 | TRBD1 | TRBV12-3/TRBV12-4 | NA | CASNKRQGYSYEQYF | TGTGCCAGCAACAAAAGACAGGGCTACTCCTACGAGCAGTACTTC
TRBJ2-7 | NA | TRBV7-3 | NA | CASSFQSGMQYEQYF | TGTGCCAGCAGCTTTCAGTCAGGGATGCAGTACGAGCAGTACTTC
TRBJ2-1 | NA | TRBV7-2 | NA | CASSFSFGEQFF | TGTGCCAGCAGCTTTAGTTTTGGTGAGCAGTTCTTC